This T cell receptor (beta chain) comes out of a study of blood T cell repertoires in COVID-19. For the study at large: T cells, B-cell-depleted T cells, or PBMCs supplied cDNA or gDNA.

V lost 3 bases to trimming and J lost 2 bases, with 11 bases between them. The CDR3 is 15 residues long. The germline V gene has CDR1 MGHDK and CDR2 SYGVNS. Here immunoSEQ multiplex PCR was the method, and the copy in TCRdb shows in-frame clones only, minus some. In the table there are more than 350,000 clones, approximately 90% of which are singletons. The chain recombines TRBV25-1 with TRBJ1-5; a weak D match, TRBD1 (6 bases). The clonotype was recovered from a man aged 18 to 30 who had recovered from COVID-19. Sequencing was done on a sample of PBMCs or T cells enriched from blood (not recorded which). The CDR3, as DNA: TGTGCCAGCAGTGATGCAGGGGCTGGCAATCAGCCCCAGCATTTT. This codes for CASSDAGAGNQPQHF.